Presented here are 11 T cell receptor beta chains from one specimen sequenced in a study of T cells after yellow fever vaccination. One entry per CDR3 protein results from TCRdb running MiXCR on the 5' RACE reads. The table has approximately 130,000 distinct CDR3 sequences, around 15% seen once. This sample comprised CD8+ T cells sorted from PBMCs, obtained 5 days after the yellow fever booster vaccination. These receptors were taken from a man aged 18 to 30 who received the YFV17D yellow fever vaccine.

The J gene is TRBJ1-3, the V gene TRBV4-2; D is perhaps TRBD1 (5 bases). Trimming removed 0 bases from V and 0 bases from J, with 9 bases in between. The CDR3 spans 16 residues. In germline, CDR1 is LGHNA, CDR2 YNFKEQ. CDR3 sequence: CASSQEVGASGNTIYF. The DNA of the CDR3 is TGTGCCAGCAGCCAAGAGGTCGGGGCCTCTGGAAACACCATATATTTT.

The chain is built from TRBV4-2 and TRBJ1-2; TRBD1 aligns across 8 bases. The CDR3 runs to 15 residues. Germline V CDR1 and CDR2: LGHNA, YNFKEQ. J lost 5 bases, V lost 0 bases, and 5 bases had no gene match. CDR3 sequence: CASSQDPGQVYGYTF. CDR3 coding DNA: TGTGCCAGCAGCCAAGACCCGGGACAGGTGTATGGCTACACCTTC.

This clonotype was counted only a few times. The genes are TRBV5-1 and TRBJ2-7, with 9 bases matching TRBD1. Germline CDR1 is SGHRS and CDR2 is YFSETQ. J gave up 0 bases and V 1 base, and 11 bases lay outside the gene matches. The CDR3 spans 18 residues. Here the CDR3 DNA reads TGCGCCAGCAGCTTGATGTATAGGACAGGGGATTTCTCCTACGAGCAGTACTTC. This gives the protein CASSLMYRTGDFSYEQYF.

The V call is TRBV19, the J call TRBJ1-4; TRBD1 is a possible D gene (5 bases). Germline lookup yields CDR1 LNHDA and CDR2 SQIVND (reference sequence). The V end was cut by 4 bases, the J end by 4 bases, with 13 bases between. The CDR3 spans 15 residues. CDR3 residues: CASSTLGDGNEKLFF. The CDR3 DNA is TGTGCCAGTAGTACCCTGGGGGACGGTAATGAAAAACTGTTTTTT.

The chain carries TRBV25-1 and TRBJ2-7; the D is unclear. Germline loops: CDR1 MGHDK, CDR2 SYGVNS. This CDR3 is built from 11 residues. Trimming cost V 9 bases and J 3 bases, with 9 bases left between them. The CDR3 sequence: CASTGGYEQYF. The CDR3 nucleotides are TGTGCCAGTACCGGTGGCTACGAGCAGTACTTC.

In this sample, this clonotype turned up a few times. The chain carries TRBV4-3 and TRBJ2-1; 8 positions match TRBD1. The CDR3 spans 13 residues. V was pared by 3 bases and J by 10 bases, with 5 bases of the junction left unmatched. The germline gives CDR1 LGHNA, CDR2 YSLEER. The CDR3 here is CASSQRTGREQFF. CDR3 coding DNA: TGCGCCAGCAGCCAGCGGACAGGGAGGGAGCAGTTCTTC.

The V gene is TRBV6-4, the J gene TRBJ2-1, with 8 bases matching TRBD1. The CDR3 runs 14 residues. Per the germline V gene, CDR1 is MRHNA and CDR2 is SNTAGT. V was pared by 3 bases and J by 8 bases, with 6 bases of the junction left unmatched. The CDR3 nucleotides read TGTGCCAGCAGTGAGACCCAGGGGGCGGATGAGCAGTTCTTC. It is translated as CASSETQGADEQFF.

V is TRBV3-1 and J is TRBJ2-3; D is unclear. The CDR3 extends over 15 amino acids. CDR1 is LGHDT, CDR2 YNNKEL, per germline (reference sequence). Between the trimmed V and J ends, which lost 6 bases and 3 bases, there was a span of 16 bases. In DNA, the CDR3 is TGTGCCAGCAGAGAACATGGGCTTGGAACAGATACGCAGTATTTT. Translated: CASREHGLGTDTQYF.

This clonotype occurred many times. The rearrangement links TRBV7-6 to TRBJ2-7, with D possibly called TRBD1 or TRBD2 (5 bases each). Trimming took off 1 base at V and 6 bases at J, with 19 bases between the two ends. Germline V gene sequence: CDR1 SGHVS, CDR2 FNYEAQ. The CDR3 loop spans 16 amino acids. The CDR3 region is CASSLEDRGRAAEQYF. In nucleotides, the CDR3 is TGTGCCAGCAGCTTAGAGGATCGGGGCAGGGCTGCCGAGCAGTACTTC.

This chain connects TRBV12-3 or TRBV12-4 to TRBJ2-4, with TRBD2 identical over 8 bases. The trim removed 3 bases at V and 3 bases at J, leaving 16 bases unmatched. The CDR3 consists of 19 residues. For the CDR3, the DNA is TGTGCCAGCAGTTTGATAGAACGGGGGGGCCTTGAAGACAAAAACATTCAGTACTTC. Translating it yields CASSLIERGGLEDKNIQYF.

The chain recombines TRBV9 with TRBJ2-1, with a weak D call TRBD1 (6 bases). Germline CDR1 is SGDLS and CDR2 is YYNGEE. With 2 bases removed from V and 0 bases from J, the gap between germline ends came to 9 bases. The CDR3 spans 15 residues. The CDR3 sequence is CASSVGTSSYNEQFF. CDR3 nucleotides: TGTGCCAGCAGCGTTGGGACAAGCTCCTACAATGAGCAGTTCTTC.